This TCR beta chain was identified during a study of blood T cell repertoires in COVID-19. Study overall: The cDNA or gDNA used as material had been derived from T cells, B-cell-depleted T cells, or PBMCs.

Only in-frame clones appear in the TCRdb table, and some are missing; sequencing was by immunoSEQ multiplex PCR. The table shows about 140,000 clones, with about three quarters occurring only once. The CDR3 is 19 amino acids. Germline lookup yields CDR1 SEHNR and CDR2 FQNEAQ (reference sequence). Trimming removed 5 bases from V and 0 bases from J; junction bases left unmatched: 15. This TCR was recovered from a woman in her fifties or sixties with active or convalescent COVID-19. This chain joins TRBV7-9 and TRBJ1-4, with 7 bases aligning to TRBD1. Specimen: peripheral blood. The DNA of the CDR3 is TGTGCCAGCAGCCTAGAAGGGGGCGGCCAACTTTCAACTAATGAAAAACTGTTTTTT. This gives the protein CASSLEGGGQLSTNEKLFF.